The 14 T cell receptor beta chains listed next were all sequenced from one sample in a study of T cell responses to AZD1222 COVID-19 vaccine. The assay was immunoSEQ multiplex PCR, and TCRdb's table has in-frame clones only and misses some. This table has more than 85,000 clones, about 83% appearing once. The specimen comprised peripheral blood, sampled on day 0 of AZD1222 vaccination. These receptors all stem from an adult in good health.

CDR3 amino acids: CASSLTGPIGGSDEQYF. Here the CDR3 DNA reads TGTGCCAGCAGTTTAACCGGGCCAATTGGGGGGTCGGACGAGCAGTACTTC. The chain couples TRBV28 to TRBJ2-7, with D perhaps matching TRBD2 (6 bases). This CDR3 contains 17 residues. V lost 2 bases, J lost 5 bases, and 22 bases lay in between. In germline, CDR1 is MDHEN, CDR2 SYDVKM.

The chain has TRBV6-5 and TRBJ1-6; D call uncertain. In germline, CDR1 is MNHEY, CDR2 SVGAGI. The CDR3 is 16 residues long. Trimming took off 4 bases at V and 5 bases at J, with 15 bases between the two ends. The CDR3 reads CASSFYGRVNNSPLHF. The CDR3 nucleotides read TGTGCCAGCAGTTTCTACGGGAGGGTGAATAATTCACCCCTCCACTTT.

This clone has only a few counts. V and J are TRBV18 and TRBJ2-7, with D tentatively TRBD1 (6 bases). The germline CDR1 and CDR2 sequences are KGHSH and LQKENI. The CDR3 runs 14 residues. Trimming left V 2 bases short and J 2 bases short, with 10 bases between. DNA of the CDR3: TGTGCCAGCTCACCAGACAGGTCCCCCTACGAGCAGTACTTC. This gives the protein CASSPDRSPYEQYF.

V usage is TRBV5-1 and J usage is TRBJ1-1; no clear D. Trimming removed 0 bases from V and 7 bases from J, with 7 bases in between. Per germline, CDR1 SGHRS and CDR2 YFSETQ. This CDR3 region has 12 residues. The CDR3 sequence is CASSLGANEAFF. CDR3 coding DNA: TGCGCCAGCAGCTTGGGGGCAAATGAAGCTTTCTTT.

The rearrangement links TRBV28 to TRBJ1-2; D is unclear. Germline V gene sequence: CDR1 MDHEN, CDR2 SYDVKM. V was shortened by 2 bases and J by 4 bases, with 8 bases between the two germline ends. CDR3 size: 13 residues. The CDR3 loop reads CASSLEAAYGYTF. The CDR3 nucleotides are TGTGCCAGCAGTTTAGAGGCAGCCTATGGCTACACCTTC.

The chain uses TRBV6-4 and TRBJ2-2; possible D gene TRBD1, 5 bases. The CDR3 contains 13 residues. The V gene lost 6 bases and the J gene lost 4 bases, with 9 bases spanning the gap. Per the germline V gene, CDR1 is MRHNA and CDR2 is SNTAGT. As DNA, the CDR3 is TGTGCCAGCAGCGTCGACAGCACCGGGGAGCTGTTTTTT. It is translated as CASSVDSTGELFF.

J is TRBJ1-1 and V is TRBV11-2, with D perhaps matching TRBD1 (6 bases). Germline V CDR1 and CDR2: SGHAT, FQNNGV. The length of the CDR3 is 18 residues. Trimming shortened V by 0 bases and J by 4 bases, and 21 bases separated the two germline ends. Written as DNA, the CDR3 is TGTGCCAGCAGCTTAGATGAGCCAGGGGTAAAAGGTGGCACTGAAGCTTTCTTT. The encoded protein is CASSLDEPGVKGGTEAFF.

The gene calls are TRBV7-9 and TRBJ1-2; D is possibly TRBD1 (6 bases). The CDR3 has 16 residues. V lost 2 bases and J lost 3, with 16 bases in between. Germline CDR1 and CDR2: SEHNR and FQNEAQ (reference sequence). The CDR3 protein is CASSLRLRGRDYGYTF. As DNA, the CDR3 is TGTGCCAGCAGCTTACGGCTAAGGGGGAGAGACTATGGCTACACCTTC.

The V call is TRBV20-1, the J call TRBJ1-5; TRBD1 matches 7 bases. V lost 5 bases to trimming and J lost 15 bases; unmatched junction nucleotides: 10. This CDR3 is 11 amino acids long. Germline CDR1 DFQATT, CDR2 SNEGSKA (reference sequence). CDR3 residues: CSAPNRGPLHF. The CDR3 bases are TGCAGTGCTCCTAACAGGGGTCCCTTGCATTTT.

The gene calls are TRBV7-2 and TRBJ1-2; the D is unclear. Per the germline V gene, CDR1 is SGHTA and CDR2 is FQGNSA. The CDR3 length is 15 residues. V was pared by 5 bases and J by 1 base, with 14 bases between. The CDR3 nucleotides read TGTGCCAGCAGCCCGACAAGGATGATTAACTATGGCTACACCTTC. As protein: CASSPTRMINYGYTF.

The rearrangement joins TRBV7-2 to TRBJ1-1; D is undetermined. The CDR3 totals 15 residues. CDR1 and CDR2 from the germline V gene are SGHTA and FQGNSA. Trimming removed 5 bases at V and 0 bases at J, with 13 bases between. DNA for the CDR3: TGTGCCAGCAGCCTAACTTCGGTCGTGAACACTGAAGCTTTCTTT. Its translation is CASSLTSVVNTEAFF.

This clone was observed a few times. The gene calls are TRBV7-3 and TRBJ2-2; D ambiguous. Germline V CDR1 and CDR2: SGHTA, FQGTGA. The V end was cut by 5 bases, the J end by 0 bases, with 13 bases between. This CDR3 region has 16 residues. The CDR3 nucleotides read TGTGCCAGCAGCCCCCTCCCCGCGTCGAACACCGGGGAGCTGTTTTTT. Its translation: CASSPLPASNTGELFF.

The chain is built from TRBV4-2 and TRBJ2-4; tentatively, D is TRBD1 (5 bases). The CDR3 spans 17 residues. V was pared by 0 bases and J by 3 bases, with 15 bases between. The germline CDR1 and CDR2 sequences are LGHNA and YNFKEQ. The CDR3 bases are TGTGCCAGCAGCCAAGATTGGGGCGTCCTAGGCAAAAACATTCAGTACTTC. As protein: CASSQDWGVLGKNIQYF.

This chain uses TRBV2 with TRBJ2-2; a weak D match, TRBD2 (5 bases). This CDR3 is 15 amino acids long. CDR1 is SNHLY and CDR2 is FYNNEI in the germline V gene. Between the trimmed V and J ends, which lost 6 bases and 2 bases, there was a span of 13 bases. The CDR3 reads CASRREGTNTGELFF. The CDR3 nucleotides are TGTGCCAGCAGACGCGAGGGAACCAACACCGGGGAGCTGTTTTTT.